This TCR beta chain was identified in a study of T cell changes during pregnancy in multiple sclerosis. Trimming at V came to 2 bases and at J to 3 bases, leaving 4 bases not matched to a gene. Germline assignment: CDR1 MNHEY and CDR2 SVGAGI. This CDR3 spans 16 amino acids. Sequencing was performed with immunoSEQ multiplex PCR; in TCRdb, only in-frame clones are kept and a portion is missing. The data show tens of thousands of clones, approximately 92% seen once. There are a few counts of this clone. The source is a female donor in good health, enrolled as a control in a pregnancy study. This material consisted of peripheral blood, taken in the second trimester of pregnancy. The chain recombines TRBV6-5 with TRBJ2-2; 9 bases match TRBD2. The CDR3 here is CASSYGGLADTGELFF. CDR3 in DNA: TGTGCCAGCAGTTACGGGGGACTAGCCGACACCGGGGAGCTGTTTTTT.